This T cell receptor (beta chain) was retrieved from a study of T cells in Graves' hyperthyroidism and ophthalmopathy. Researchers barred patients who had uncontrolled infection, other autoimmune disease, pregnancy or lactation. V dropped 3 bases and J dropped 5 bases, with 7 bases sitting between them. CDR1 is MNHNS, CDR2 SASEGT, per germline. The CDR3 length is 13 residues. The study, taken as a whole, reports: Most clonotypes that expanded in the thyroid above 0.001 also showed up in blood. A 13 V-J signature model discriminated ophthalmopathy versus stable hyperthyroidism.

The source material, RNA transcripts, was used to amplify TCR beta CDR3 regions. When the TCR CDR3 underwent first-round RT-PCR, the HTBI primer set was used. TCRdb recomputed calls from the multiplex PCR reads with MiXCR, one row per CDR3 protein. This repertoire shows roughly 300,000 distinct CDR3 sequences, about 25% found once; its top ten account for over 25%. This clonotype occurred many times. The antigen remains undetermined. What was sequenced was blood. The V and J genes are TRBV6-1 and TRBJ2-2; no definite D call. This receptor was obtained from a man aged 35 to 55 with Graves' hyperthyroidism that later progressed to Graves' ophthalmopathy. CDR3 loop: CASSEWDTGELFF. Here the CDR3 DNA reads TGTGCCAGCAGTGAGTGGGATACCGGGGAGCTGTTTTTT.